Listed here are 18 T cell receptor beta chains from one sample, sequenced in a study of T-cell reconstitution after alpha-beta-depleted transplantation in children. The TCRbeta library incorporated unique molecular identifiers. TCRdb redid the calling of the PCR reads with MiXCR, one entry per CDR3 protein. The data contain some 200,000 distinct CDR3 sequences, about 9.2% of them singletons. Sequencing was performed on PBMCs from the stem cell graft donor, taken from the stem cell graft. These TCRs come from a human donor who donated a stem cell graft to a child with acute lymphoblastic leukemia.

The J gene is TRBJ1-2, the V gene TRBV6-1; weak D call: TRBD1 (6 bases). The germline V and J ends were trimmed by 7 bases and 6 bases, with 18 bases remaining between them. Germline lookup yields CDR1 MNHNS and CDR2 SASEGT. This CDR3 spans 14 amino acids. As DNA, the CDR3 is TGTGCCAGCACCGAAACGGGGGGCCTGGATGGCTACACCTTC. Translated, it gives CASTETGGLDGYTF.

The sample holds many counts of this clonotype. The rearrangement uses TRBV29-1 and TRBJ1-1; 12 bases map to TRBD1. The ends lost 7 bases at V and 0 bases at J; junction bases unmatched: 6. Looked up from germline, CDR1 is SQVTM and CDR2 is ANQGSEA. This CDR3 contains 15 residues. The DNA of the CDR3 is TGCAGCGGGCGGGACAGGGGGCGTGTGAACACTGAAGCTTTCTTT. Translating gives CSGRDRGRVNTEAFF.

This clonotype was counted a few times. The chain combines TRBV7-2 with TRBJ2-3; possible D gene TRBD2, 5 bases. Trimming stripped 5 bases from V and 5 bases from J, with 11 bases between. Per the germline V gene, CDR1 is SGHTA and CDR2 is FQGNSA. The CDR3 contains 13 residues. The CDR3 DNA follows: TGTGCCAGCAGCATAGAGCGGTTAGATACGCAGTATTTT. It encodes CASSIERLDTQYF.

In its sample, this clonotype was seen a few times. This chain joins TRBV20-1 and TRBJ1-4; 7 bases are a match to TRBD1. The trim removed 6 bases at V and 8 bases at J, leaving 9 bases unmatched. Germline values: CDR1 DFQATT, CDR2 SNEGSKA (reference sequence). The CDR3 sequence is 13 residues long. The CDR3 sequence: CSAPTGTGEKLFF. For the CDR3, the DNA is TGCAGTGCCCCGACAGGGACGGGCGAAAAACTGTTTTTT.

This clonotype occurred a few times. This sequence joins TRBV3-1 and TRBJ2-5; the D gene is possibly TRBD1 (6 bases). V lost 7 bases and J lost 3, with 15 bases in between. Germline CDR1 reads LGHDT; CDR2 reads YNNKEL (reference sequence). This CDR3 region has 14 residues. The CDR3: CASIKTGQKETQYF. CDR3 sequence (DNA): TGTGCCAGCATCAAAACGGGACAAAAAGAGACCCAGTACTTC.

CDR3 loop: CASRPWDLYGYTF. CDR3 nucleotides: TGTGCCAGCAGGCCTTGGGACCTCTATGGCTACACCTTC. The rearrangement joins TRBV12-3 or TRBV12-4 to TRBJ1-2; D might be TRBD1 (5 bases). This CDR3 spans 13 amino acids. The V end lost 6 bases, the J end lost 4 bases, and 12 bases lay between the germline ends.

The rearrangement links TRBV15 to TRBJ2-2, with a weak D call TRBD1 (6 bases). The CDR3 is made up of 13 amino acids. The germline CDR1 and CDR2 sequences are LNHNV and YYDKDF (reference sequence). V gave up 2 bases and J gave up 5 bases, with 6 bases separating them. The CDR3 reads CATSRTGTGELFF. The CDR3 DNA is TGTGCCACCAGCAGAACAGGGACCGGGGAGCTGTTTTTT.

This clonotype was recorded only once. This chain joins TRBV20-1 and TRBJ2-3; 7 bases map to TRBD2. V trimming: 0 bases; J trimming: 2 bases; junction bases outside the gene matches: 8. Germline V gene sequence: CDR1 DFQATT, CDR2 SNEGSKA (reference sequence). The CDR3 covers 16 residues. The CDR3 bases are TGCAGTGCTAGAGATTGGGGGGGGTTGAACACAGATACGCAGTATTTT. It translates to CSARDWGGLNTDTQYF.

The V call is TRBV27, the J call TRBJ2-2; the D gene is possibly TRBD2 (5 bases). The CDR3 is 14 residues long. CDR1 is MNHEY, CDR2 SMNVEV, per germline (reference sequence). V was shortened by 6 bases and J by 1 base, with 9 bases between the two germline ends. CDR3 in amino acids: CASRMAGNTGELFF. The CDR3 nucleotides are TGTGCCAGCAGGATGGCGGGGAACACCGGGGAGCTGTTTTTT.

The chain combines TRBV7-6 with TRBJ2-5, with 8 bases identical to TRBD1. There are 17 residues in the CDR3. Trimming at V came to 4 bases and at J to 4 bases, leaving 14 bases not matched to a gene. Germline V gives CDR1 SGHVS, CDR2 FNYEAQ. The CDR3 region has the DNA TGTGCCAGCAGCTCCTACTACGACAGGGGTGATGCAGAGACCCAGTACTTC. It specifies CASSSYYDRGDAETQYF.

This clonotype has ten or more counts. V is TRBV3-1 and J is TRBJ1-1; D gene uncertain. V lost 1 base, J lost 0 bases, and 15 bases lay in between. The CDR3 has 17 amino acids. CDR1 and CDR2 (germline): LGHDT, YNNKEL (reference sequence). The CDR3 DNA reads as TGTGCCAGCAGCCAAGGCTTTCTGAGATCGCTGAACACTGAAGCTTTCTTT. Protein product: CASSQGFLRSLNTEAFF.

This clonotype occurred a few times. The V gene is TRBV6-2 or TRBV6-3, the J gene TRBJ2-1; D perhaps matches TRBD1 (7 bases). There are 14 residues in the CDR3. Germline V gene lookup returns CDR1 MNHEY and CDR2 SVGEGT. Trimming removed 2 bases from V and 7 bases from J, with 12 bases in between. Written as DNA, the CDR3 is TGTGCCAGCAGTTACCCAGGGGGGCGGAATGAGCAGTTCTTC. Protein product: CASSYPGGRNEQFF.

The V call is TRBV11-2, the J call TRBJ1-2, with D maybe TRBD1 (5 bases). The CDR3 length is 13 residues. Trimming removed 3 bases at V and 4 bases at J, with 9 bases between. CDR1 and CDR2 from the germline V gene are SGHAT and FQNNGV. CDR3: CASSFGRAYGYTF. CDR3 coding DNA: TGTGCCAGCAGCTTCGGCAGGGCCTATGGCTACACCTTC.

This clonotype was found many times. This rearrangement joins TRBV3-1 to TRBJ1-2, with D unclear. Trimming pared 3 bases from V and 0 bases from J, leaving 11 bases between. There are 15 residues in the CDR3. Per the germline V gene, CDR1 is LGHDT and CDR2 is YNNKEL (reference sequence). CDR3 residues: CASSQTDGANYGYTF. CDR3 sequence (DNA): TGTGCCAGCAGCCAGACGGATGGGGCTAACTATGGCTACACCTTC.

This clonotype was seen ten or more times. J is TRBJ2-3 and V is TRBV6-4; 8 bases agree with TRBD1. The junction had 1 base not matched to a gene; V was cut back by 1 base and J by 1 base. This CDR3 contains 15 residues. CDR1 and CDR2 from the germline V gene are MRHNA and SNTAGT. The CDR3 nucleotides read TGTGCCAGCAGTGACTTGGACAGGGGCACAGATACGCAGTATTTT. Its protein product is CASSDLDRGTDTQYF.

The chain employs TRBV7-6 and TRBJ2-1, with TRBD2 identical over 9 bases. Germline CDR1 SGHVS, CDR2 FNYEAQ. The CDR3 runs to 17 residues. With V trimmed by 1 base and J by 4 bases, 8 bases remained unmatched. The CDR3 coding sequence is TGTGCCAGCAGCTTAGTACTGCGGGGGGGAAAGTACAATGAGCAGTTCTTC. It encodes CASSLVLRGGKYNEQFF.

This clonotype was counted only a few times. The V and J genes are TRBV4-2 and TRBJ2-7, with no clear D. Looked up from germline, CDR1 is LGHNA and CDR2 is YNFKEQ. CDR3 length: 13 residues. The V end lost 3 bases, the J end lost 4 bases, and 10 bases lay between the germline ends. CDR3 sequence: CASSQSYDYEQYF. The CDR3 DNA sequence: TGTGCCAGCAGCCAGTCTTATGATTACGAGCAGTACTTC.

This clonotype was seen at least ten times. V gene TRBV12-3 or TRBV12-4 combines with J gene TRBJ1-5, with a tentative D call TRBD1 (5 bases). Trimming removed 3 bases from V and 4 bases from J, with 13 bases in between. The CDR3 length is 15 residues. The CDR3 coding sequence is TGTGCCAGCAGTTTCTCCGGGGGGGGGAATCAGCCCCAGCATTTT. Translated, it gives CASSFSGGGNQPQHF.